One sample yielded the 14 T cell receptor beta chains listed below, sequenced in a study of cytomegalovirus exposure and HLA in healthy donors (TCRdb year 2017). Library construction relied on the immunoSEQ multiplex PCR assay. For the multiplex PCR, a mixture combining 60 forward primers for TCR Vbeta segments and 13 reverse primers for TCR Jbeta segments was used. TCRdb took this table from immuneACCESS and kept in-frame rearrangements with V and J called. Such tables lack part of the clones; where checked against another copy, unresolved V genes explain under half of the gap, and the rest is unexplained. The record for this sample contains approximately 120,000 clones. The ten biggest clones cover 2% to 2.5% of the sample. Sequencing used PBMCs. Every receptor here comes from a man in his forties or fifties in good health and CMV-seronegative.

CDR3 sequence (DNA): TGTGCCAGCAGCCCGTCCTACAATGAGCAGTTCTTC. Translated, it gives CASSPSYNEQFF. The chain is built from TRBV7-2 and TRBJ2-1; the D is unclear. The germline V gene encodes CDR1 SGHTA and CDR2 FQGNSA. The CDR3 extends over 12 amino acids. The V end lost 5 bases, the J end lost 1 base, and 3 bases lay between the germline ends.

The genes are TRBV6-5 and TRBJ1-2, with a tentative D call TRBD1 (5 bases). Trimming removed 0 bases at V and 2 bases at J, with 7 bases between. Germline V gene data show CDR1 as MNHEY and CDR2 as SVGAGI. CDR3 length: 14 residues. Here the CDR3 DNA reads TGTGCCAGCAGTTACTCGACAGCAAACTATGGCTACACCTTC. It is translated as CASSYSTANYGYTF.

The chain combines TRBV4-3 with TRBJ1-2; D is uncertain. The ends were cut back, 3 bases at V and 1 base at J, with 9 bases in the middle. CDR3 length: 14 residues. Germline CDR1 LGHNA, CDR2 YSLEER. Here the CDR3 DNA reads TGCGCCAGCAGCCAGAGTGAGGTTAACTATGGCTACACCTTC. The encoded protein is CASSQSEVNYGYTF.

This chain joins TRBV5-1 and TRBJ2-7, with 7 bases identical to TRBD2. Per the germline V gene, CDR1 is SGHRS and CDR2 is YFSETQ. Losses at the gene ends were 1 base for V and 4 bases for J; bases not matched to a gene: 5. This CDR3 region has 14 residues. CDR3 DNA sequence: TGCGCCAGCAGCTTGTCGGAGCGGGGATACGAGCAGTACTTC. Protein product: CASSLSERGYEQYF.

The chain is built from TRBV7-2 and TRBJ1-4; 7 nucleotides align to TRBD1. Germline loops: CDR1 SGHTA, CDR2 FQGNSA. This CDR3 is 14 amino acids long. Trimming removed 5 bases from V and 6 bases from J; junction bases left unmatched: 6. The CDR3, as DNA: TGTGCCAGCAGCGCGCCGGGACAGTATGAAAAACTGTTTTTT. Residues: CASSAPGQYEKLFF. Filled out from reference TRBV7-2 and TRBJ1-4, the complete variable domain reads GAGVSQSPSNKVTEKGKDVELRCDPISGHTALYWYRQSLGQGLEFLIYFQGNSAPDKSGLPSDRFSAERTGGSVSTLTIQRTQQEDSAVYLCASSAPGQYEKLFFGSGTQLSVL.

This chain links TRBV11-2 with TRBJ1-1, with 9 bases identical to TRBD1. This CDR3 has 16 amino acids. Germline V CDR1 and CDR2: SGHAT, FQNNGV. V lost 2 bases, J lost 1 base, and 5 bases stayed unmatched. The DNA of the CDR3 is TGTGCCAGCAGCTTACGATTGGGACAGGGGAACACTGAAGCTTTCTTT. Its translation is CASSLRLGQGNTEAFF.

The CDR3 reads CASSPRDRVDTGELFF. DNA for the CDR3: TGTGCCAGCAGCCCCCGGGACAGGGTTGACACCGGGGAGCTGTTTTTT. This chain links TRBV21-1 with TRBJ2-2; no DNA check was done on the table's D call, TRBD1. TRBV21-1 is recorded as a pseudogene. This CDR3 comprises 16 residues.

The chain combines TRBV7-2 with TRBJ1-4, with D hard to call. The CDR3 is made up of 15 amino acids. Deletions cut 0 bases from V and 5 bases from J, with 10 bases between. CDR1 is SGHTA and CDR2 is FQGNSA in the germline V gene. CDR3 DNA: TGTGCCAGCAGCTTAGCAAACCCCAGGAATGAAAAACTGTTTTTT. Amino acid sequence: CASSLANPRNEKLFF.

The V and J genes are TRBV11-3 and TRBJ2-1; 8 bases are shared with TRBD2. Losses at the gene ends were 5 bases for V and 5 bases for J; bases not matched to a gene: 8. Germline assignment: CDR1 SGHNT and CDR2 YENEEA. This CDR3 region has 15 residues. As DNA, the CDR3 is TGTGCCAGCAGCAAGCGGGAGAGGCCCAACAATGAGCAGTTCTTC. This sequence encodes CASSKRERPNNEQFF.

This chain connects TRBV9 to TRBJ1-1, with 8 nucleotides matching TRBD1. The J segment lost 2 bases and the V segment lost 0 bases, leaving 12 bases of the junction unmatched. The CDR3 consists of 18 residues. Germline V gives CDR1 SGDLS, CDR2 YYNGEE. This CDR3 reads CASSVAKNRQGLNTEAFF. In DNA form, the CDR3 reads TGTGCCAGCAGCGTAGCAAAAAACCGACAGGGGCTAAACACTGAAGCTTTCTTT.

The genes are TRBV18 and TRBJ1-1; D is perhaps TRBD1 (5 bases). The CDR3 has 13 amino acids. In germline, CDR1 is KGHSH, CDR2 LQKENI. Trimming pared 2 bases from V and 6 bases from J, leaving 10 bases between. The CDR3 nucleotides read TGTGCCAGCTCACCATTAACGACAGCTGAAGCTTTCTTT. Protein product: CASSPLTTAEAFF.

This chain links TRBV6-5 with TRBJ2-5; 12 bases are a match to TRBD2. V shed 5 bases, J shed 1 base, and the junction held 2 bases outside the gene matches. CDR1 and CDR2 from the germline V gene are MNHEY and SVGAGI. The length of the CDR3 is 15 residues. The CDR3 is CASSRLAGVQETQYF. CDR3 nucleotides: TGTGCCAGCAGTCGACTAGCGGGAGTCCAAGAGACCCAGTACTTC.

V gene TRBV2 combines with J gene TRBJ2-3; TRBD1 aligns across 10 bases. V gave up 5 bases and J gave up 4 bases; unmatched junction bases: 12. This CDR3 contains 17 residues. Germline V gene data show CDR1 as SNHLY and CDR2 as FYNNEI. CDR3 DNA sequence: TGTGCCAGCAGTCCAAGGGGACAGGGGTTTTCCCCAGATACGCAGTATTTT. Translating gives CASSPRGQGFSPDTQYF.

This sequence joins TRBV7-8 and TRBJ2-7, with TRBD2 matching 7 bases. V lost 1 base to trimming and J lost 3 bases; unmatched junction nucleotides: 6. This CDR3 has 15 residues. From germline, CDR1 is SGHVS and CDR2 FQNEAQ. As DNA, the CDR3 is TGTGCCAGCAGCTTAGTGACCGGGACTAACTACGAGCAGTACTTC. Translation: CASSLVTGTNYEQYF.